These 24 T cell receptor beta chains share one sample of origin, sequenced in a study of blood T cells in healthy people across ages. Primed by a sample-barcoded 5' primer and a J-beta primer mix, a second PCR proceeded for about 6 to 11 cycles. Using its own MiXCR run on the 5' RACE reads, TCRdb lists one record per CDR3 protein. The sample has 600,000 or so distinct CDR3 sequences, roughly 30% seen once. Sequenced: blood. Every receptor here comes from a woman at least 80 years old in good health.

This clonotype was detected only a few times. With a much larger clone just one base away, this may be a read error. The gene calls are TRBV5-1 and TRBJ2-7; no clear D. In germline, CDR1 is SGHRS, CDR2 YFSETQ. The CDR3 is 13 residues long. V lost 2 bases and J 7 bases, leaving 13 bases between the germline ends. The CDR3 region is CASSLGRSNEQYF. In DNA, the CDR3 is TGCGCCAGCAGCTTAGGCCGTAGTAATGAGCAGTACTTC.

With regard to this clonotype: In this CDR3 the conserved last residue, phenylalanine or tryptophan, is missing, so a read error is likely. It is unclear where the CDR3 begins or ends on the DNA, so no DNA is shown, and the CDR3 is as TCRdb lists it. This rearrangement joins TRBV3-1 to TRBJ1-2; the table's D gene call, TRBD1, was not cross checked with the DNA. Germline assignment: CDR1 LGHDT and CDR2 YNNKEL (reference sequence). The CDR3 region is 12 residues in length, termini included. This CDR3 reads CASSQGQGFHTV.

The table lists this clonotype with many counts. This chain's CDR3 is CASSTSGGRYNEQFF. CDR3 DNA sequence: TGTGCCAGCAGTACTAGCGGGGGCCGATACAATGAGCAGTTCTTC. The rearrangement joins TRBV28 to TRBJ2-1, with 11 bases that match TRBD2. With 5 bases clipped from V and 4 bases from J, the junction kept 4 bases outside the gene matches. The V gene's germline CDR1 is MDHEN and CDR2 SYDVKM. The CDR3 has 15 amino acids.

This clonotype was seen a few times. The chain joins TRBV18 to TRBJ1-1; 8 bases map to TRBD1. This CDR3 has 13 residues. CDR1 is KGHSH, CDR2 LQKENI, per germline. Unmatched junction bases numbered 4, after V lost 4 bases and J lost 6 bases. CDR3 DNA: TGTGCCAGCTCACAAGACAGGGGCGCTGAAGCTTTCTTT. Its translation is CASSQDRGAEAFF.

This clonotype was picked up a small number of times. The chain joins TRBV11-2 to TRBJ1-2, with TRBD1 matching over 10 bases. CDR3 size: 15 residues. The germline CDR1 and CDR2 sequences are SGHAT and FQNNGV. The V gene end was trimmed by 0 bases and the J gene end by 7 bases; junction bases not matched to a gene: 5. The CDR3 DNA reads as TGTGCCAGCAGCTTAGAAGGGACAGGGGTTGGTGGCTACACCTTC. The encoded protein is CASSLEGTGVGGYTF.

This clonotype has ten or more counts. The chain combines TRBV24-1 with TRBJ2-7; D possibly corresponds to TRBD2 (6 bases). The CDR3 runs 15 residues. Per germline, CDR1 KGHDR and CDR2 SFDVKD. Trimming took off 3 bases at V and 0 bases at J, with 11 bases between the two ends. Here the CDR3 DNA reads TGTGCCACCAGTGATGCTCGGGGGATCTCCTACGAGCAGTACTTC. This sequence encodes CATSDARGISYEQYF.

The chain combines TRBV3-1 with TRBJ2-6, with D possibly TRBD1 on 5 matching bases. The V gene lost 0 bases and the J gene lost 0 bases, with 6 bases spanning the gap. From germline, CDR1 is LGHDT and CDR2 YNNKEL (reference sequence). This CDR3 has 16 residues. In DNA, the CDR3 is TGTGCCAGCAGCCAAGAGGGGCCCTCTGGGGCCAACGTCCTGACTTTC. Translation gives CASSQEGPSGANVLTF. Using reference TRBV3-1 and TRBJ2-6 for the parts outside the CDR3, the full variable domain is DTAVSQTPKYLVTQMGNDKSIKCEQNLGHDTMYWYKQDSKKFLKIMFSYNNKELIINETVPNRFSPKSPDKAHLNLHINSLELGDSAVYFCASSQEGPSGANVLTFGAGSRLTVL.

Ten or more counts support this clonotype. The J gene is TRBJ2-6, the V gene TRBV7-9, with D uncertain. V lost 5 bases and J 4 bases, leaving 9 bases between the germline ends. Germline CDR1 SEHNR, CDR2 FQNEAQ (reference sequence). CDR3 size: 14 residues. CDR3 in amino acids: CASSPSRGANVLTF. The CDR3 region has the DNA TGTGCCAGCAGCCCCTCAAGGGGGGCCAACGTCCTGACTTTC.

This clonotype was seen many times. The gene calls are TRBV2 and TRBJ1-2; no clear D gene. This CDR3 has 15 amino acids. The germline V gene encodes CDR1 SNHLY and CDR2 FYNNEI. Trimming cost V 3 bases and J 3 bases, with 14 bases left between them. The CDR3 region is CASSEGLLSDYGYTF. Written as DNA, the CDR3 is TGTGCCAGCAGTGAGGGCCTCCTATCTGACTATGGCTACACCTTC. Complete variable domain (other parts from reference TRBV2 and TRBJ1-2): EPEVTQTPSHQVTQMGQEVILRCVPISNHLYFYWYRQILGQKVEFLVSFYNNEISEKSEIFDDQFSVERPDGSNFTLKIRSTKLEDSAMYFCASSEGLLSDYGYTFGSGTRLTVV.

This clonotype was seen only a few times. A much larger clone differs from this one at a single base, so this may be a read error. CDR3 sequence (DNA): TGTGCCAGCACCCCGGGGGGGATTTACAATGAGCAGTACTTC. Amino acid sequence: CASTPGGIYNEQYF. This chain joins TRBV12-3 or TRBV12-4 and TRBJ2-1, with 8 nucleotides matching TRBD2. The J call is in doubt because the DNA end fits TRBJ2-7 better. This CDR3 is 14 amino acids long.

Many counts were recorded for this clonotype. The gene calls are TRBV7-9 and TRBJ2-3; tentatively, D is TRBD1 (6 bases). The CDR3 covers 15 residues. The V gene lost 3 bases and the J gene lost 2 bases, with 12 bases spanning the gap. In germline, CDR1 is SEHNR, CDR2 FQNEAQ (reference sequence). CDR3: CASSLTGDSTDTQYF. The CDR3 DNA follows: TGTGCCAGCAGCTTGACAGGAGACTCCACAGATACGCAGTATTTT.

This clonotype showed up just a few times. It may be a read error: a sequence one base away is much more abundant. This chain joins TRBV7-9 and TRBJ2-1, with D perhaps being TRBD1 or TRBD2 (6 bases each). The DNA end lines up better with TRBJ2-7; the J call may be wrong. Germline CDR1 is SEHNR and CDR2 is FQNEAQ (reference sequence). CDR3 size: 15 residues. CDR3 coding DNA: TGTGCCAGCAGCTTAGGGGGGGCAATCTACAATGAGCAGTACTTC. Translating it yields CASSLGGAIYNEQYF.

This clonotype occurred many times. The chain combines TRBV7-2 with TRBJ2-7; D remains unclear. Germline values: CDR1 SGHTA, CDR2 FQGNSA. V gave up 5 bases and J gave up 2 bases, with 7 bases separating them. The CDR3 is 12 amino acids. This CDR3 is CASSPSTYEQYF. CDR3 DNA: TGTGCCAGCAGCCCGAGCACCTACGAGCAGTACTTC.

This clonotype was picked up many times. The rearrangement uses TRBV4-1 and TRBJ1-2; 10 bases match TRBD1. Germline V gene lookup returns CDR1 MGHRA and CDR2 YSYEKL. The trim removed 6 bases at V and 4 bases at J, leaving 8 bases unmatched. This CDR3 has 15 residues. The CDR3 region is CASRPTTGGSYGYTF. Written as DNA, the CDR3 is TGCGCCAGCAGACCAACGACAGGGGGCAGCTATGGCTACACCTTC.

This clonotype has a count of ten or more. This chain links TRBV20-1 with TRBJ2-3, with D possibly TRBD1 on 6 matching bases. The V gene lost 5 bases and the J gene lost 2 bases, with 14 bases spanning the gap. Germline CDR1 is DFQATT and CDR2 is SNEGSKA (reference sequence). The CDR3 totals 14 residues. Here the CDR3 reads CSAGGRGYTDTQYF. CDR3 DNA: TGCAGTGCTGGGGGCAGGGGCTACACAGATACGCAGTATTTT.

The V and J genes are TRBV20-1 and TRBJ1-1; no definite D call. The CDR3 totals 11 residues. The germline CDR1 and CDR2 sequences are DFQATT and SNEGSKA (reference sequence). Trimming shortened V by 6 bases and J by 8 bases, and 13 bases separated the two germline ends. CDR3 sequence: CSASQRKEAFF. CDR3 DNA sequence: TGCAGTGCATCCCAGCGGAAGGAAGCTTTCTTT.

This sequence joins TRBV3-1 and TRBJ1-2; weak D call: TRBD1 (5 bases). The V gene lost 6 bases and the J gene lost 4 bases, with 18 bases spanning the gap. Looked up from germline, CDR1 is LGHDT and CDR2 is YNNKEL (reference sequence). The CDR3 extends over 15 amino acids. CDR3 loop: CASSLQTGTVYGYTF. As DNA, the CDR3 is TGTGCCAGCAGTTTACAAACCGGGACGGTCTATGGCTACACCTTC.

This clonotype showed up many times. The rearrangement uses TRBV7-9 and TRBJ2-3; 8 bases fit TRBD2. CDR1 is SEHNR and CDR2 is FQNEAQ in the germline V gene (reference sequence). The CDR3 loop spans 14 amino acids. J gave up 1 base and V 3 bases, and 0 bases lay outside the gene matches. The CDR3 bases are TGTGCCAGCAGCTTGACTAGCGGCACAGATACGCAGTATTTT. Translated: CASSLTSGTDTQYF.

This clonotype has ten or more counts. The gene calls are TRBV6-2 or TRBV6-3 and TRBJ2-3; 8 bases fit TRBD2. The CDR3 runs 15 residues. The germline V gene has CDR1 MNHEY and CDR2 SVGEGT. The V segment lost 10 bases and the J segment 2 bases; nucleotides outside the gene matches: 11. CDR3 loop: CATRTRTSFTDTQYF. CDR3 in DNA: TGTGCCACCCGAACTCGGACTAGCTTCACAGATACGCAGTATTTT.

The sample holds a few counts of this clonotype. This sequence joins TRBV30 and TRBJ2-5, with TRBD2 matching over 8 bases. Trimming took 0 bases from V and 13 from J; bases not matched to a gene: 7. The CDR3 is made up of 12 amino acids. Germline lookup yields CDR1 GTSNPN and CDR2 SVGIG (reference sequence). The CDR3 region has the DNA TGTGCCTGGAGTGTACAGGCGGGGGGCTTGTACTTC. Translating it yields CAWSVQAGGLYF. The variable domain in full, completed from reference TRBV30 and TRBJ2-5, reads SQTIHQWPATLVQPVGSPLSLECTVEGTSNPNLYWYRQAAGRGLQLLFYSVGIGQISSEVPQNLSASRPQDRQFILSSKKLLLSDSGFYLCAWSVQAGGLYFGPGTRLLVL.

This clonotype was seen many times. The chain recombines TRBV7-2 with TRBJ2-5; no definite D call. V lost 2 bases, J lost 5 bases, and 6 bases lay in between. CDR1 is SGHTA, CDR2 FQGNSA, per germline. There are 12 residues in the CDR3. The CDR3 DNA follows: TGTGCCAGCAGCTTATCCCCCGAGACCCAGTACTTC. It codes for CASSLSPETQYF. Complete variable domain (other parts from reference TRBV7-2 and TRBJ2-5): GAGVSQSPSNKVTEKGKDVELRCDPISGHTALYWYRQSLGQGLEFLIYFQGNSAPDKSGLPSDRFSAERTGGSVSTLTIQRTQQEDSAVYLCASSLSPETQYFGPGTRLLVL.

The sample holds many counts of this clonotype. The gene calls are TRBV7-3 and TRBJ2-5; D may correspond to TRBD1 or TRBD2 (5 bases each). From germline, CDR1 is SGHTA and CDR2 FQGTGA. With 2 bases removed from V and 5 bases from J, the gap between germline ends came to 15 bases. This CDR3 spans 15 amino acids. The CDR3 region has the DNA TGTGCCAGCAGCTTATCCGCCGACTGGGGGGAGACCCAGTACTTC. It translates to CASSLSADWGETQYF.

The CDR3 reads CATSDRDGRYGYTF. As DNA, the CDR3 is TGTGCCACCAGTGATAGGGACGGTCGCTATGGCTACACCTTC. The V and J genes are TRBV24-1 and TRBJ1-2; perhaps TRBD1 as D (5 bases). This CDR3 is 14 amino acids long. Germline V gives CDR1 KGHDR, CDR2 SFDVKD. Trimming removed 3 bases from V and 4 bases from J, with 11 bases in between.

The sample holds a few counts of this clonotype. Written as DNA, the CDR3 is TGTGCCAGCAGCCCCCGCCCCAGGGGGGGTACTGAAGCTTTCTTT. Translating it yields CASSPRPRGGTEAFF. This chain joins TRBV9 and TRBJ1-1, with TRBD1 matching over 7 bases. The germline V gene has CDR1 SGDLS and CDR2 YYNGEE. The CDR3 runs to 15 residues. V shed 4 bases, J shed 5 bases, and the junction held 11 bases outside the gene matches.